These 9 T cell receptor beta chains originate from one sample sequenced in a study of cytomegalovirus exposure and HLA in healthy donors. The PCR had 60 Vbeta and 13 Jbeta primers. The repertoire was sequenced with immunoSEQ multiplex PCR; TCRdb's copy has only in-frame clones and lacks some. The sample includes roughly 120,000 clones, about 76% of them seen just once. Sequencing was performed on PBMCs. These receptors all stem from a woman in her twenties or thirties in good health and CMV-seronegative.

The chain is built from TRBV5-1 and TRBJ2-7, with D perhaps TRBD1 (6 bases). Germline lookup yields CDR1 SGHRS and CDR2 YFSETQ. Trimming removed 3 bases from V and 1 base from J, with 8 bases in between. The CDR3 spans 13 residues. The CDR3: CASSWTESYEQYF. In nucleotides, the CDR3 is TGCGCCAGCAGCTGGACAGAATCCTACGAGCAGTACTTC.

The rearrangement links TRBV4-1 to TRBJ2-7; a weak D match, TRBD1 (5 bases). Trimming shortened V by 1 base and J by 3 bases, and 13 bases separated the two germline ends. Germline values: CDR1 MGHRA, CDR2 YSYEKL. This CDR3 spans 15 amino acids. The CDR3 loop is CASSQGAAGLYEQYF. The CDR3 coding sequence is TGCGCCAGCAGCCAAGGTGCAGCAGGGCTCTACGAGCAGTACTTC.

The chain employs TRBV7-2 and TRBJ2-7; 10 bases line up with TRBD2. Trimming removed 5 bases from V and 5 bases from J; junction bases left unmatched: 9. CDR1 SGHTA and CDR2 FQGNSA come from the germline V gene. The CDR3 covers 15 residues. The chain's CDR3 is CASSEQAGGYDEQYF. As DNA, the CDR3 is TGTGCCAGCAGCGAACAAGCGGGAGGGTACGACGAGCAGTACTTC.

The chain recombines TRBV6-6 with TRBJ1-5; the D is unclear. CDR1 is MNHNY, CDR2 SVGAGI, per germline (reference sequence). The germline V and J ends were trimmed by 6 bases and 5 bases, with 14 bases remaining between them. CDR3 size: 14 residues. The CDR3 here is CASSPRGSDQPQHF. The CDR3 region has the DNA TGTGCCAGCAGCCCGCGGGGATCGGATCAGCCCCAGCATTTT.

V and J are TRBV2 and TRBJ2-2; possibly TRBD2 for D (7 bases). CDR1 and CDR2 (germline): SNHLY, FYNNEI. V lost 6 bases, J lost 6 bases, and 20 bases lay in between. The CDR3 loop spans 16 amino acids. The CDR3 is CASRDRLAQGPGELFF. In DNA, the CDR3 is TGTGCCAGCAGGGACAGACTAGCCCAAGGTCCCGGGGAGCTGTTTTTT.

The V and J genes are TRBV9 and TRBJ1-2; D is ambiguous. Trimming stripped 4 bases from V and 0 bases from J, with 13 bases between. The CDR3 spans 15 residues. Germline V gene lookup returns CDR1 SGDLS and CDR2 YYNGEE. The CDR3 is CASSPVLAANYGYTF. CDR3 DNA: TGTGCCAGCAGCCCCGTCCTAGCCGCTAACTATGGCTACACCTTC. The variable domain in full, with the rest retrieved from reference TRBV9 and TRBJ1-2, is DSGVTQTPKHLITATGQRVTLRCSPRSGDLSVYWYQQSLDQGLQFLIQYYNGEERAKGNILERFSAQQFPDLHSELNLSSLELGDSALYFCASSPVLAANYGYTFGSGTRLTVV.

The chain employs TRBV27 and TRBJ2-5; 9 bases fit TRBD2. This CDR3 is 12 amino acids long. Germline CDR1 and CDR2: MNHEY and SMNVEV (reference sequence). J lost 11 bases, V lost 8 bases, and 9 bases had no gene match. The CDR3 nucleotides read TGTGCCAGCGGTCTAGCGGGACGCGGGCAGTACTTC. This gives the protein CASGLAGRGQYF.

The chain employs TRBV13 and TRBJ2-7, with 7 bases aligning to TRBD2. The CDR3 is made up of 16 amino acids. Per germline, CDR1 PRHDT and CDR2 FYEKMQ (reference sequence). Losses at the gene ends were 1 base for V and 1 base for J; bases not matched to a gene: 7. CDR3 sequence (DNA): TGTGCCAGCAGCTTAGAGGCTGGGAGGGGATCCTACGAGCAGTACTTC. Its translation: CASSLEAGRGSYEQYF.

The chain links TRBV7-9 to TRBJ2-1; D ambiguous. This CDR3 has 14 amino acids. V was pared by 0 bases and J by 10 bases, with 13 bases between. CDR1 is SEHNR, CDR2 FQNEAQ, per germline (reference sequence). The CDR3 nucleotides are TGTGCCAGCAGCTTAGCCATTGAACCCGCGGAGCAGTTCTTC. It translates to CASSLAIEPAEQFF.